This passage covers 17 T cell receptor beta chains from one sample sequenced in a study of shared clonotypes between healthy human individuals. The protocol was immunoSEQ multiplex PCR, while the TCRdb copy is restricted to in-frame clones and leaves out a portion. The repertoire includes almost 750,000 clones, 72% of them detected once, and more than 1.5% sits in the top ten. Sequencing used memory CD4+ T cells sorted from blood. Subset of the sample: CD45RA-negative fraction. Receptors were obtained from a woman aged 25 to 45 in good health.

The V and J genes are TRBV28 and TRBJ2-5; 9 nucleotides align to TRBD1. CDR3 length: 15 residues. CDR1 and CDR2 from the germline V gene are MDHEN and SYDVKM. V shed 8 bases and J 1 base; nucleotides not matched to a gene: 8. This CDR3 is CASSGAGQGQETQYF. Written as DNA, the CDR3 is TGTGCCAGCTCGGGGGCGGGACAGGGCCAAGAGACCCAGTACTTC.

This chain uses TRBV7-9 with TRBJ2-7; D gene uncertain. The CDR3 is made up of 13 amino acids. Deletions cut 0 bases from V and 0 bases from J, with 3 bases between. Per the germline V gene, CDR1 is SEHNR and CDR2 is FQNEAQ (reference sequence). CDR3 region: CASSLALSYEQYF. CDR3 bases: TGTGCCAGCAGCTTAGCCCTCTCCTACGAGCAGTACTTC.

CDR3 sequence (DNA): TGTGCCAGCAGAGGTACAGGGAACACTGAAGCTTTCTTT. It codes for CASRGTGNTEAFF. The chain links TRBV25-1 to TRBJ1-1, with D perhaps matching TRBD1 (5 bases). The CDR3 loop spans 13 amino acids. The ends were cut back, 6 bases at V and 1 base at J, with 9 bases in the middle. Looked up from germline, CDR1 is MGHDK and CDR2 is SYGVNS.

The chain carries TRBV19 and TRBJ2-2; D is perhaps TRBD1 or TRBD2 (6 bases each). V lost 8 bases and J 4 bases, leaving 17 bases between the germline ends. This CDR3 has 15 residues. Per germline, CDR1 LNHDA and CDR2 SQIVND (reference sequence). The CDR3 DNA follows: TGTGCCAGTGGAGGGACAAATAGGGGCACCGGGGAGCTGTTTTTT. Translation gives CASGGTNRGTGELFF. The variable domain in full, completed from reference TRBV19 and TRBJ2-2, reads DGGITQSPKYLFRKEGQNVTLSCEQNLNHDAMYWYRQDPGQGLRLIYYSQIVNDFQKGDIAEGYSVSREKKESFPLTVTSAQKNPTAFYLCASGGTNRGTGELFFGEGSRLTVL.

V gene TRBV2 combines with J gene TRBJ1-3; D not certain. V gave up 5 bases and J gave up 9 bases, with 11 bases separating them. From germline, CDR1 is SNHLY and CDR2 FYNNEI. CDR3 length: 12 amino acids. CDR3 sequence (DNA): TGTGCCAGCAGTTTAGACTTGGGCACCATATATTTT. Translated: CASSLDLGTIYF.

The rearrangement joins TRBV5-1 to TRBJ1-1; D uncertain. The V end was cut by 5 bases, the J end by 1 base, with 12 bases between. This CDR3 region has 14 residues. Germline V lookup: CDR1 SGHRS, CDR2 YFSETQ. The CDR3 coding sequence is TGCGCCAGCAGTCACTTTCAAAAGAACACTGAAGCTTTCTTT. It yields the protein CASSHFQKNTEAFF.

The rearrangement joins TRBV5-4 to TRBJ2-2; 8 bases fit TRBD1. Germline loops: CDR1 SGHNT, CDR2 YYREEE (reference sequence). The V and J ends lost 4 bases and 9 bases, in that order; junction bases with no gene match: 5. The CDR3 consists of 13 residues. The CDR3 here is CASSNYRGWELFF. CDR3 coding DNA: TGTGCCAGCAGCAACTACAGGGGGTGGGAGCTGTTTTTT.

The chain is built from TRBV19 and TRBJ1-4, with D possibly matching TRBD1 (6 bases). V gave up 5 bases and J gave up 4 bases, with 14 bases separating them. The CDR3 loop spans 15 amino acids. Germline values: CDR1 LNHDA, CDR2 SQIVND (reference sequence). CDR3 in DNA: TGTGCCAGTAGTCCTGCGGGACAAATTAATGAAAAACTGTTTTTT. Its protein product is CASSPAGQINEKLFF.

This clone was detected many times. The rearrangement joins TRBV19 to TRBJ2-7; D uncertain. The CDR3 runs 13 residues. Per germline, CDR1 LNHDA and CDR2 SQIVND (reference sequence). Trimming left V 4 bases short and J 2 bases short, with 9 bases between. CDR3 nucleotide sequence: TGTGCCAGTAGTACCGCTAGAGCCTACGAGCAGTACTTC. It encodes CASSTARAYEQYF.

This sequence joins TRBV28 and TRBJ2-7, with 10 positions matching TRBD1. The V and J ends lost 6 bases and 2 bases, in that order; junction bases with no gene match: 4. Germline values: CDR1 MDHEN, CDR2 SYDVKM. This CDR3 region has 14 residues. The CDR3 here is CASRGQGLTYEQYF. CDR3 in DNA: TGTGCCAGCAGGGGACAGGGGTTGACCTACGAGCAGTACTTC.

This sequence joins TRBV11-2 and TRBJ2-5; 7 positions match TRBD1. The CDR3 totals 14 residues. Germline loops: CDR1 SGHAT, CDR2 FQNNGV. Trimming cost V 4 bases and J 3 bases; bases outside gene matches: 5. In DNA form, the CDR3 reads TGTGCCAGCAGCTACCCGACAGGGAAAGAGACCCAGTACTTC. It translates to CASSYPTGKETQYF.

The rearrangement joins TRBV9 to TRBJ2-7; tentative D call: TRBD2 (6 bases). CDR3 length equals 14 residues. The germline V and J ends were trimmed by 2 bases and 5 bases, with 14 bases remaining between them. Germline V gene data show CDR1 as SGDLS and CDR2 as YYNGEE. CDR3 sequence: CASSVALASDEQYF. CDR3 in DNA: TGTGCCAGCAGCGTCGCACTAGCCAGTGACGAGCAGTACTTC. Full variable domain (outside the CDR3, taken from reference TRBV9 and TRBJ2-7): DSGVTQTPKHLITATGQRVTLRCSPRSGDLSVYWYQQSLDQGLQFLIQYYNGEERAKGNILERFSAQQFPDLHSELNLSSLELGDSALYFCASSVALASDEQYFGPGTRLTVT.

This clone has just a few counts. This chain connects TRBV18 to TRBJ2-7; 12 bases are shared with TRBD1. CDR1 is KGHSH and CDR2 is LQKENI in the germline V gene. The junction had 5 bases not matched to a gene; V was cut back by 3 bases and J by 5 bases. The CDR3 has 15 amino acids. CDR3 residues: CASSPPGQGAHEQYF. The CDR3 coding sequence is TGTGCCAGCTCACCTCCGGGACAGGGGGCCCACGAGCAGTACTTC.

As for this clone: A read error is possible here, since a much larger clone lies one base away. The same CDR3 can be traced to other DNA sequences in this sample. The chain recombines TRBV2 with TRBJ2-2; TRBD2 matches 8 bases. Looked up from germline, CDR1 is SNHLY and CDR2 is FYNNEI. Trimming cost V 7 bases and J 1 base; bases outside gene matches: 5. The CDR3 is 15 amino acids. CDR3 amino acids: CASKRTSGNTGELFF. The CDR3 DNA is TGTGCCAGCAAGCGAACTAGCGGGAACACCGGGGAGCTGTTTTTT.

The chain has TRBV7-2 and TRBJ2-7, with 11 bases that match TRBD1. After removal of 4 bases from V and 6 bases from J, the junction contained 8 bases not matched to a gene. Germline CDR1 reads SGHTA; CDR2 reads FQGNSA. The CDR3 covers 15 residues. Written as DNA, the CDR3 is TGTGCCAGCAGCTATCCCAGGACAGGGGGCTTCGAGCAGTACTTC. It translates to CASSYPRTGGFEQYF.

This clone came up a few times. This chain joins TRBV7-8 and TRBJ2-1; D ambiguous. V lost 1 base and J lost 4, with 5 bases in between. The CDR3 length is 13 residues. Germline V lookup: CDR1 SGHVS, CDR2 FQNEAQ. The CDR3 DNA reads TGTGCCAGCAGCTTAGGGCTTTACAATGAGCAGTTCTTC. This codes for CASSLGLYNEQFF. Full variable domain (remainder filled in from reference TRBV7-8 and TRBJ2-1): GAGVSQSPRYKVAKRGQDVALRCDPISGHVSLFWYQQALGQGPEFLTYFQNEAQLDKSGLPSDRFFAERPEGSVSTLKIQRTQQEDSAVYLCASSLGLYNEQFFGPGTRLTVL.

This clone was seen a handful of times. The CDR3 DNA reads as TGTGCCAGCGCCGCGGGACAGAACTTAGCTAACTATGGCTACACCTTC. Translated, it gives CASAAGQNLANYGYTF. The chain joins TRBV5-6 to TRBJ1-2; 7 nucleotides agree with TRBD1. The J segment lost 0 bases and the V segment lost 7 bases, leaving 12 bases of the junction unmatched. The CDR3 loop spans 16 amino acids. Germline V CDR1 and CDR2: SGHDT, YYEEEE.